Shown below are 16 T cell receptor beta chains from a single sample sequenced in a study of identifying expanded T cells in peripheral blood. The method was immunoSEQ multiplex PCR; TCRdb's version includes in-frame clones alone and lacks a portion of them. The sample gives tens of thousands of clones, approximately 90% of which show up once; around a fifth is in the top ten. The specimen was blood. These receptor sequences come from a person aged 18 to 75 in good health.

The gene calls are TRBV7-8 and TRBJ2-1; D unresolved. V was pared by 8 bases and J by 9 bases, with 8 bases between. The CDR3 runs to 10 residues. Germline V gene sequence: CDR1 SGHVS, CDR2 FQNEAQ. CDR3 residues: CASGGGEQFF. The CDR3 DNA sequence: TGTGCCAGCGGTGGTGGTGAGCAGTTCTTC.

In nucleotides, the CDR3 is TGTGCCAGCAGTTATGCTTCGAGGGGGGACGACTATGGCTACACCTTC. Translated, it gives CASSYASRGDDYGYTF. The rearrangement links TRBV6-5 to TRBJ1-2; weak D call: TRBD1 (6 bases). Germline-derived CDR1 and CDR2 are MNHEY and SVGAGI. The CDR3 has 16 amino acids. V gave up 3 bases and J gave up 3 bases, with 17 bases separating them.

The chain combines TRBV28 with TRBJ2-3, with 7 bases that match TRBD2. The CDR3 has 16 residues. Germline CDR1 MDHEN, CDR2 SYDVKM. The ends lost 3 bases at V and 2 bases at J; junction bases unmatched: 8. The CDR3 nucleotides read TGTGCCAGCAGTTTTGGCCTAGCGGTGATCACAGATACGCAGTATTTT. It codes for CASSFGLAVITDTQYF. Full variable domain (remainder filled in from reference TRBV28 and TRBJ2-3): DVKVTQSSRYLVKRTGEKVFLECVQDMDHENMFWYRQDPGLGLRLIYFSYDVKMKEKGDIPEGYSVSREKKERFSLILESASTNQTSMYLCASSFGLAVITDTQYFGPGTRLTVL.

Here the CDR3 reads CASSPHRNNEQFF. The CDR3 nucleotides read TGTGCCAGCTCACCACACCGGAACAATGAGCAGTTCTTC. This rearrangement joins TRBV18 to TRBJ2-1; D remains ambiguous. Trimming took 1 base from V and 5 from J, leaving 6 bases between them. The CDR3 is made up of 13 amino acids. Per germline, CDR1 KGHSH and CDR2 LQKENI. Full variable domain (outside the CDR3, taken from reference TRBV18 and TRBJ2-1): NAGVMQNPRHLVRRRGQEARLRCSPMKGHSHVYWYRQLPEEGLKFMVYLQKENIIDESGMPKERFSAEFPKEGPSILRIQQVVRGDSAAYFCASSPHRNNEQFFGPGTRLTVL.

The V call is TRBV7-6, the J call TRBJ1-3, with D uncertain. V was shortened by 5 bases and J by 2 bases, with 10 bases between the two germline ends. CDR3 size: 14 residues. The V gene's germline CDR1 is SGHVS and CDR2 FNYEAQ. The CDR3: CASSEGRPGNTIYF. The DNA of the CDR3 is TGTGCCAGCAGCGAGGGCAGGCCTGGAAACACCATATATTTT.

V gene TRBV5-1 combines with J gene TRBJ2-5, with D perhaps matching TRBD2 (5 bases). Germline CDR1 reads SGHRS; CDR2 reads YFSETQ. The CDR3 has 16 residues. Deletions cut 3 bases from V and 6 bases from J, with 21 bases between. The CDR3 protein is CASSSGPAAGQKTQYF. CDR3 DNA sequence: TGCGCCAGCAGCTCCGGGCCAGCGGCTGGCCAGAAGACCCAGTACTTC.

Many counts were recorded for this clone. The chain links TRBV7-8 to TRBJ1-5; no definite D call. The length of the CDR3 is 15 residues. Germline CDR1 and CDR2: SGHVS and FQNEAQ. V was trimmed by 0 bases and J by 4 bases, leaving 10 bases between them. DNA of the CDR3: TGTGCCAGCAGCTTAGCGAGGGTGTGGAATCAGCCCCAGCATTTT. It specifies CASSLARVWNQPQHF.

The CDR3 is CASSPGRGGYEQYF. The CDR3 DNA reads as TGTGCCAGCAGCCCCGGGCGGGGGGGCTACGAGCAGTACTTC. The V gene is TRBV13, the J gene TRBJ2-7; TRBD2 aligns across 9 bases. Per germline, CDR1 PRHDT and CDR2 FYEKMQ (reference sequence). Unmatched junction bases numbered 5, after V lost 5 bases and J lost 3 bases. This CDR3 contains 14 residues.

The V and J genes are TRBV11-2 and TRBJ1-2; D is uncertain. V lost 1 base and J 0 bases, leaving 12 bases between the germline ends. The CDR3 runs 16 residues. The germline V gene encodes CDR1 SGHAT and CDR2 FQNNGV. CDR3 in DNA: TGTGCCAGCAGCTTAGCTGGCAGGAGCTCTAACTATGGCTACACCTTC. This translates into CASSLAGRSSNYGYTF.

The chain couples TRBV7-9 to TRBJ2-4; either TRBD1 or TRBD2 may fit D (5 bases each). Germline lookup yields CDR1 SEHNR and CDR2 FQNEAQ (reference sequence). This CDR3 contains 13 residues. V was pared by 5 bases and J by 9 bases, with 14 bases between. The CDR3 region is CASSDRDGGIQYF. Written as DNA, the CDR3 is TGTGCCAGCAGCGACCGGGACGGTGGCATTCAGTACTTC.

V usage is TRBV7-9 and J usage is TRBJ1-2, with D tentatively TRBD1 (6 bases). V lost 5 bases, J lost 7 bases, and 20 bases lay in between. CDR3 size: 15 residues. The germline gives CDR1 SEHNR, CDR2 FQNEAQ (reference sequence). The CDR3 region has the DNA TGTGCCAGCAGCGCCAGGGGTGGCGGAATTAGTGGCTACACCTTC. Translation: CASSARGGGISGYTF.

The chain joins TRBV6-5 to TRBJ1-1; D not certain. The CDR3 consists of 13 residues. The germline V gene has CDR1 MNHEY and CDR2 SVGAGI. V was clipped by 6 bases and J by 6 bases, with 14 bases between them. The CDR3, as DNA: TGTGCCAGCAGCCCTTATTACGGGGCTGAAGCTTTCTTT. This encodes CASSPYYGAEAFF.

This chain uses TRBV27 with TRBJ2-5, with no clear D. V shed 8 bases and J shed 3 bases, with 7 bases lying between them. Germline CDR1 and CDR2: MNHEY and SMNVEV (reference sequence). This CDR3 has 11 amino acids. This CDR3 is CASGRKETQYF. The CDR3 DNA sequence: TGTGCCAGCGGCCGGAAAGAGACCCAGTACTTC.

This clone was seen a single time. V is TRBV27 and J is TRBJ1-6, with D possibly being TRBD1 (5 bases). CDR1 is MNHEY and CDR2 is SMNVEV in the germline V gene (reference sequence). V gave up 6 bases and J gave up 0 bases, with 24 bases separating them. The CDR3 spans 20 residues. CDR3 DNA: TGTGCCAGCAGCAGAGAAGGCAAGGGGTTTTCGGCCTCCTATAATTCACCCCTCCACTTT. The encoded protein is CASSREGKGFSASYNSPLHF.

This clone was seen once. The chain has TRBV12-5 and TRBJ1-1; D unclear. V was shortened by 5 bases and J by 5 bases, with 6 bases between the two germline ends. The CDR3 sequence is 11 residues long. CDR1 LGHNT and CDR2 FRNRAP come from the germline V gene. This chain's CDR3 is CASGRGTEAFF. The DNA for the CDR3 is TGTGCTAGTGGTCGAGGGACTGAAGCTTTCTTT.

The CDR3 protein is CASRGTGGYTF. The CDR3, as DNA: TGTGCCTCCCGGGGTACGGGCGGCTACACCTTC. V is TRBV10-3 and J is TRBJ1-2; D call uncertain. Per germline, CDR1 ENHRY and CDR2 SYGVKD. V was cut by 11 bases and J by 8 bases, with 15 bases left in between. The CDR3 runs 11 residues.